This TCR beta chain was identified during a study of blood T cell dynamics during melanoma immunotherapy. Study background: Standard first-line treatment here was pembrolizumab or nivolumab plus ipilimumab in metastatic melanoma.

A fixed DNA input of 300 to 350 ng was used per bulk PBMC sample. Measured with immunoSEQ multiplex PCR; TCRdb has only the in-frame clones, and not every one. The sample has over 8,000 clones, about 86% seen once. Described time point: pre-treatment baseline. This clonotype was sampled from a human donor with melanoma. The source was blood, collected from a patient treated with checkpoint blockade.

CDR3: CAWSVQDATEAFF. CDR3 bases: TGTGCCTGGAGTGTACAGGACGCGACTGAAGCTTTCTTT. J is TRBJ1-1 and V is TRBV30, with D perhaps matching TRBD1 (5 bases). V was cut by 0 bases and J by 5 bases, with 10 bases left in between. The germline V gene has CDR1 GTSNPN and CDR2 SVGIG (reference sequence). The CDR3 covers 13 residues.